This T cell receptor (beta chain) was recovered during a study of blood T cell repertoires in COVID-19 (dated by TCRdb to 2018 to 2020). With respect to the entire study: Samples covering the acute and convalescent phases of COVID-19 were provided by collaborators in the United States, Italy and Spain. The sample metadata nearly always contained a de-identified subject ID, COVID-19 status, age in years and sex. Where available, HLA class I and class II types were taken from metadata supplied by the sample provider and were not determined by assay-based typing. The material from the prospective study consisted of cDNA or gDNA derived from T cells, B-cell-depleted T cells, or PBMCs. The samples were drawn from the first 160 participants of the ongoing ImmuneRACE study and from 1,254 subjects provided by 6 global collaborators. The repertoires were released in a freely available public database intended as a resource for research on the immune response to SARS-CoV-2. The dataset comprised deeply sampled blood TCRbeta repertoires from subjects exposed to, actively infected with, or recovered from COVID-19. The paper's findings and limits, for the study overall: How much clinical and demographic metadata was included differed by source and by participant, and the metadata was provided uncurated.

Each collaborating institution followed its own protocols to collect whole blood in K2EDTA tubes. Collaborator samples were shipped for TCRbeta analysis as frozen whole blood, isolated PBMCs, or DNA extracted from either sample type. Remarks on this clone: Its antigen is not yet known. Base quality data are lacking; no much larger clone is found one base away.

TCRbeta CDR3 regions were amplified from genomic DNA using the immunoSEQ Assay, a bias-controlled multiplex PCR. The study's own analysis went as follows. The number of nucleated cells in each sample was estimated from the amplification of reference gene primers within the assay. Sequence reads were collapsed and filtered to measure the absolute abundance of every unique TCRbeta CDR3 rearrangement. Productive Simpson clonality was computed per sample as the square root of Simpson's diversity index over productive rearrangements. TCRdb's version of the immuneACCESS table is confined to in-frame rearrangements and falls short of the full clone set. An unresolved V gene accounts for under half of the shortfall where checked; the remainder is of unknown origin. The DNA gave D and trimming, while V, J and clone size come from that table. This sample is represented by roughly 70,000 clones; around 84% of them were singletons. The ten most abundant clones make up about 3.5% of the sample.

V drops 4 bases and J drops 4 bases, leaving 17 bases in between. Based on the germline V gene, the CDR1 and CDR2 sequences are MGHRA and YSYEKL. The CDR3 runs 15 residues from the cysteine to the phenylalanine. Only the CDR3 part of the read is kept: 45 bases, read in frame from the first base. The origin of this receptor is a man aged 50-59 years with active COVID-19. Sequences were obtained from peripheral blood. In this chain, TRBV4-1 is recombined with TRBJ2-7; TRBD2 is a weak D gene call, 5 bases matching. The DNA sequence is TGCGCCAGCAGCCCGGGGTGGACCCGGGGTTACGAGCAGTACTTC. Translated, this gives CASSPGWTRGYEQYF.